This T cell receptor beta chain appears in the sequencing data of a study of cytomegalovirus exposure and HLA in healthy donors (dated 2017 in TCRdb). For context, the study as a whole: An earlier analysis of under 600 of the donors reported about 250 Gb of sequence data and about 100 million unique TCR beta sequences from some 180 million T cells. To study patterns of TCR occurrence, a later analysis re-analyzed previously published TCR beta repertoires from 650 to 750 donors and added high-resolution HLA genotyping. Because of strong linkage in the cohort, five DR-DQ haplotypes were treated as single units for association and clustering. A separate validation cohort of over 95 different subjects was used in addition to the 666-subject first cohort. A later genetic analysis used genome-wide SNP genotypes for about three fifths of the 666 donors, treating that subset as a discovery cohort. The number of typed donors differed by locus: roughly 629-640 for A, B, C, DRB1 and DQB1; approximately 540 for DQA1; roughly 600 for DPA1; and about 470 for DPB1. Donor age, sex, ethnicity and CMV serostatus were collected together with the repertoire data. Rather than drawing on any new phenotypic data, the later analysis identified candidate immune exposures from TCR beta sequences and the way those sequences occurred across donors. Of the 300 to 500 genotyped donors, approximately 80% were placed in the genetic ancestry cluster associated with self-reported Caucasian donors. The study used immunosequencing to profile the T cell repertoires of around 600 subjects and linked those repertoires to cytomegalovirus serostatus. The study was designed to test whether signatures of past pathogen exposure could be identified by cataloging public T cell receptors. Class I and class II HLA loci were covered by the typing at four-digit resolution. Every repertoire in the discovery cohort had been generated on one and the same sequencing platform. Around 320 gigabases of sequencing data and some 85 million unique TCR sequences were included in an early release covering 550 to 800 HLA-typed donors. Across 398 genotyped donors of the cohort, an average of roughly 250,000 unique TCR beta nucleotide sequences per donor were sequenced, and roughly a sixth of those sequences were non-productive. High-throughput TCR immunosequencing, statistical association of individual TCRs with disease status, and machine learning were combined to predict cytomegalovirus infection status. To decide whether each TCR beta V gene segment behaved as functional or pseudogenic, an earlier analysis of nearly 600 of the donors relied on high-throughput TCR beta sequencing. General findings and caveats noted by the study authors: When HLA alleles, especially DR and DQ, strongly co-occurred, attributing TCR associations to individual alleles was difficult. Because some donors lacked HLA typing at each locus, the association tests relied only on the typed subset. Broadly in line with IMGT annotations, most TCR beta V segments showed up in productive rearrangements about 87% or about 30% of the time in an earlier analysis of several hundred of the donors. In a later analysis, most CMV-associated TCR beta chains were found to appear HLA-restricted, with HLA associations seemingly driven largely by CMV exposure. In a later analysis, several top co-occurrence clusters were reported to appear linked to parvovirus B19, influenza, CMV and Epstein-Barr virus. The study gave a list of 150 to 200 TCR beta chains associated with cytomegalovirus. Across donors, most TCR sequences were observed very rarely, whereas some public TCRs were present in many individuals. Linkage disequilibrium might explain the correlated functional status among segregating V segments, but an unknown experimental factor could not be ruled out. The earlier analysis of approximately 540 of the donors excluded approximately 17 rarely observed V segments, including chromosome 9 orphons, because counts were too low. Presence/absence analyses assumed roughly uniform sequencing depth across donors, an assumption that may not hold. The authors suggested that the approach could potentially be generalized to other disease states and immunological phenotypes. The classifier was reported to diagnose cytomegalovirus status with high specificity and sensitivity in both the original and validation cohorts. A group of highly shared sequence variants was considered likely to be a technical artifact of the sequencing pipeline. Some IMGT-functional V segments, including TRBV6-2 and TRBV6-3, could not be told apart with the 87-base-pair reads, so those segments were excluded. A later analysis found that TCR association rates varied across HLA loci, with DRB1 alleles showing the most associated TCRs and HLA-C alleles the fewest. According to a later genetic analysis, donors in an Asian-associated ancestry cluster had fewer N-insertions in productive TCRs than the approximately 610-donor mean. A further reported finding was that TCR beta sequences accurately predicted the HLA-A and HLA-B alleles for most subjects in the first cohort. Compared with equally common non-associated chains, HLA-associated TCR beta chains in a later analysis were more clonally expanded and had lower generation probabilities. The cohort was sequenced for TCR beta chains only, and without alpha or paired-chain data the features that could be detected were limited. A few of the identified cytomegalovirus-associated TCR beta chains were confirmed in vitro to be specific for cytomegalovirus antigens. V-gene and J-gene trimming of TCR beta chains was associated with a missense DCLRE1C variant in a later genetic analysis, and the association was replicated in an independent cohort. Immune exposure information for the cohort was limited to CMV serostatus. Specific HLA alleles were associated with over 15,000 TCR beta sequences at a false discovery rate of 0.05 in a later analysis.

V is reduced by 0 bases and J by 5 bases, leaving a spacing of 13 bases between them. Counted from cysteine to phenylalanine, this CDR3 has 15 amino acids. The entry retains the CDR3 DNA only, 45 bases that are in frame from base 1. From a lookup of the germline V gene (reference sequence), CDR1 and CDR2 are MNHNY and SVGAGI. The cohort consisted of 600 or so healthy bone marrow donors. At the time of sampling, every cohort member was nominally healthy, though immune exposures that went unrecorded were likely present. The donor was CMV seronegative and belonged to the group of 352 seronegative cohort members. A peripheral blood sample was provided by each donor, and peripheral blood mononuclear cells were used for TCR beta sequencing. Genomic DNA extraction from the blood cell samples was performed with the Qiagen DNeasy Blood Extraction Kit. In the case of this clone: It lacks a known antigen. The record has no base qualities; no much larger clone is one base away.

The library was built by means of the immunoSEQ multiplex PCR assay. For the multiplex PCR, a mixture combining 60 forward primers for TCR Vbeta segments and 13 reverse primers for TCR Jbeta segments was used. Amplification of the CDR3 region of rearranged TCR beta genes was performed with a multiplex PCR assay on genomic DNA. The Illumina HiSeq System was used to sequence the amplified TCR beta libraries as 87-base-pair reads. The study's own analysis went as follows. A later analysis counted about 80 million unique TCR beta chains across the 690 or so repertoires, and roughly 11 million of these chains were shared by at least two donors. A nearest-neighbor algorithm error-corrected the raw reads and collapsed the reads into unique sequences, merging closely related sequences to remove PCR and sequencing errors. Alignment of CDR3 sequences to IMGT reference sequences was used to assign V, D and J gene segments. Each retained sequence needed at least a six-nucleotide match to both a V gene segment and a J gene segment. A rearrangement counted as productive if the CDR3 had no stop codons and remained in frame with V and J, and every other rearrangement counted as non-productive. Following IMGT convention, CDR3 was defined as the stretch from the second conserved V-encoded cysteine to the conserved J-encoded phenylalanine. In an earlier analysis of more than 550 of the donors, sequences lacking an unambiguous match to a single V gene segment were excluded. An earlier analysis of under 750 of the donors called V segments functional above 56.7% productive rearrangements and segregating when the between-donor standard deviation exceeded 5%. A statistical classification framework was developed to diagnose cytomegalovirus status using the catalog of TCR beta chain sequences. In a later analysis, TCR nucleotide sequences were compared against IMGT/GENE-DB human TR gene sequences so that V and J genes could be assigned. A later analysis assigned CDR3 sequences and most-parsimonious VDJ recombination scenarios with the TCRdist pipeline. In a later analysis, each TCR beta chain was defined by its CDR3 amino acid sequence together with its V-gene family, and reads lacking a unique V-gene family were excluded. As a way to deal with suspected cross-contamination and a sequencing artifact, a later analysis dropped hundreds of nucleotide sequences that were highly shared and had low generation probability. A later analysis calculated a clonal expansion index for each public chain from normalized within-repertoire ranks of inferred template counts. A later analysis computed generation probabilities with a VDJ recombination model fitted to out-of-frame rearrangements, and checked the results against IGoR. In a later analysis, hypergeometric tests were used to score TCR-TCR, TCR-HLA and TCR-CMV co-occurrence, with a repertoire-size bias correction applied to TCR pairs. A later analysis estimated false discovery rates by permuting HLA or CMV assignments 20 times. In a later analysis, co-occurring TCRs were grouped with DBSCAN, and TCRdist sequence similarity was added when clustering was performed within HLA-allele-positive subsets. Repertoires with fewer than 30,000 or more than 120,000 public chains were left out of co-occurrence clustering, as were a handful of repertoires with anomalous nucleotide sharing. The immuneACCESS repertoire file appears here via TCRdb, limited to in-frame rearrangements. These files lack a portion of the clones; in checked studies, under half of the deficit traces to unresolved V genes, and the cause of the others is not known. V and J calls and clone size are copied from that table; D and trimming were computed from the DNA. Counted in this sample were over 110,000 clones; about 80% of them appeared once. Roughly 4.5% of the sample belongs to the ten largest clones.

Sequencing was done on a sample of PBMCs. The clonotype was recovered from a man aged 35-49 years in good health and CMV-seronegative. Rearrangement joined TRBV6-6 to TRBJ2-5; the D gene identity is not certain. The CDR3 region has the sequence CASSYSYLLEETQYF. The DNA sequence follows: TGTGCCAGCAGTTACTCCTACTTGTTAGAGGAGACCCAGTACTTC.